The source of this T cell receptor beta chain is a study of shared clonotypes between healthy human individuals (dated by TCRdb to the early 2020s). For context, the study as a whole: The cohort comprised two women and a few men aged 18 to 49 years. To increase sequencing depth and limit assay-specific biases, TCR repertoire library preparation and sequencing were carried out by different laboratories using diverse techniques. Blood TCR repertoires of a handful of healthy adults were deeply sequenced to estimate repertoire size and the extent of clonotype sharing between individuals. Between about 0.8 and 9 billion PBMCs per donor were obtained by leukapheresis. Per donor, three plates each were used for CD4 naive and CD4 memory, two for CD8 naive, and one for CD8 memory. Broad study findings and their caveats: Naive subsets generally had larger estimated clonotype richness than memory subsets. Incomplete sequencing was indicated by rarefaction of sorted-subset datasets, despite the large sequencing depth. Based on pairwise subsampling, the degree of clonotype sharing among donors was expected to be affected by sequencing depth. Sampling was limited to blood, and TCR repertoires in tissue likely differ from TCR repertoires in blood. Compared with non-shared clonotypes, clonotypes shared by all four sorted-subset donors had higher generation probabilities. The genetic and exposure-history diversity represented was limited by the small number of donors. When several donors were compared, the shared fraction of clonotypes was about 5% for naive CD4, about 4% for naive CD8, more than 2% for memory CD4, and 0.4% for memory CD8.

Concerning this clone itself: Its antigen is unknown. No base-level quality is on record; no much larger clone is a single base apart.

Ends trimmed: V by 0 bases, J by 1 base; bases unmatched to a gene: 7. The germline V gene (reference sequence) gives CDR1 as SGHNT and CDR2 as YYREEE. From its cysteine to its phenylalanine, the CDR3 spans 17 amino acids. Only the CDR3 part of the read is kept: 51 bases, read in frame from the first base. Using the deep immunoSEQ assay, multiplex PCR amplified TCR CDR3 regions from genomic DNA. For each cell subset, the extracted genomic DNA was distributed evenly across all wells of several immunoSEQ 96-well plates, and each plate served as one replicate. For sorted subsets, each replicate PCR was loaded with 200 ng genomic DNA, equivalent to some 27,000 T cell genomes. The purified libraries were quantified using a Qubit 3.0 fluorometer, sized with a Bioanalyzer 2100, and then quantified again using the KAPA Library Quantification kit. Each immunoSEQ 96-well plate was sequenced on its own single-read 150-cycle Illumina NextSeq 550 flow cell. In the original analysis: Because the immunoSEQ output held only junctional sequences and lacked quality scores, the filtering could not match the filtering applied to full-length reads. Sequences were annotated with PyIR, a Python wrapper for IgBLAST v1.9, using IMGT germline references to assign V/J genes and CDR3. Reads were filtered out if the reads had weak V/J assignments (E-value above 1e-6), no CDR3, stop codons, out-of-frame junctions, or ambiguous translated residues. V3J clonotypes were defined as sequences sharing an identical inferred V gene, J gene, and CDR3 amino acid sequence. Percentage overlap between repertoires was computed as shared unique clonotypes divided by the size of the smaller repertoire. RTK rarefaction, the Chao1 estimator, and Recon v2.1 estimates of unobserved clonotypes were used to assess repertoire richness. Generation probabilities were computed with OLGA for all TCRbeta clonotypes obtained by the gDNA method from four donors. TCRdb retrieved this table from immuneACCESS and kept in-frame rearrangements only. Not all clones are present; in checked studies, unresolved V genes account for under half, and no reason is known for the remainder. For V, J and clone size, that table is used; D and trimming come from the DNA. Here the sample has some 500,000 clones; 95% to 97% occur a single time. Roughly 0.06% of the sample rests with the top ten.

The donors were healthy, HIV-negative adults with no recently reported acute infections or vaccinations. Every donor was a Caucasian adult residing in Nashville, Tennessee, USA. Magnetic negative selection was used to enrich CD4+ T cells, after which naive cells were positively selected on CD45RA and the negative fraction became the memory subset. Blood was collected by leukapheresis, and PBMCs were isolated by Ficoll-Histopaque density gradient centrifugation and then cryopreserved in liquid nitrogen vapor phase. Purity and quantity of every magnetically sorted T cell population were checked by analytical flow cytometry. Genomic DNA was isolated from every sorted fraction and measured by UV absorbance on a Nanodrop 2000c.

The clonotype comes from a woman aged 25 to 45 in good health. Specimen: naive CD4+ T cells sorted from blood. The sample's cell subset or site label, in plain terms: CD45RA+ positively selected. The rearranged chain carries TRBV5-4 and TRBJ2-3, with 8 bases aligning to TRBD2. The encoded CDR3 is CASSLGRSGSGTDTQYF. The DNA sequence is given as TGTGCCAGCAGCTTGGGGCGGAGCGGGAGCGGCACAGATACGCAGTATTTT.